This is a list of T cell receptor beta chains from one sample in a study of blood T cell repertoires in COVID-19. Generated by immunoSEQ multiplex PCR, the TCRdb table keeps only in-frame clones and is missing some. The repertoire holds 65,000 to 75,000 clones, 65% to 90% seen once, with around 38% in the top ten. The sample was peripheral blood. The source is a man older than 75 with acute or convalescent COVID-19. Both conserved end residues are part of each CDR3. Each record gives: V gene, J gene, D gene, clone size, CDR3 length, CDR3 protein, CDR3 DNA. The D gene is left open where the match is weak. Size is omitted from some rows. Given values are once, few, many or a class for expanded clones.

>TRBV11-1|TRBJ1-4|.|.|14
CASSLGPSVEKLFF
TGTGCCAGCAGCTTAGGTCCGAGCGTTGAAAAACTGTTTTTT
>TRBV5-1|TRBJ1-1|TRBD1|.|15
CASSLATGDTSEAFF
TGCGCCAGCAGCTTGGCTACAGGGGACACCTCTGAAGCTTTCTTT
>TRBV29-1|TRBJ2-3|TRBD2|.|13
CSVSSAGKDTQYF
TGCAGCGTTTCCTCAGCGGGGAAAGATACGCAGTATTTT
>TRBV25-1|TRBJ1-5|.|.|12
CASRAANQPQHF
TGTGCCAGCAGGGCAGCGAATCAGCCCCAGCATTTT
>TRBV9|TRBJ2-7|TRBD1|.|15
CASSAGTGHSYEQYF
TGTGCCAGCAGCGCTGGGACAGGGCACTCTTACGAGCAGTACTTC
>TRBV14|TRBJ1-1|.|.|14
CASSQDLRRSKAFF
TGTGCCAGCAGCCAAGATTTAAGGAGATCAAAAGCTTTCTTT
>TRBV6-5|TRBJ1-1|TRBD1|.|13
CASKRQGKVEAFF
TGTGCCAGCAAACGACAGGGAAAGGTTGAAGCTTTCTTT
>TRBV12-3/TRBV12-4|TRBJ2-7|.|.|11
CASRSTYEQYF
TGTGCCAGCAGGTCCACCTACGAGCAGTACTTC
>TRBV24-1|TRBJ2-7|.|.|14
CATIGGLGTYEQYF
TGTGCCACCATCGGGGGTTTGGGGACCTACGAGCAGTACTTC
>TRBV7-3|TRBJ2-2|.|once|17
CASSYGPGGPNTGELFF
TGTGCCAGCAGCTATGGGCCGGGCGGGCCGAACACCGGGGAGCTGTTTTTT
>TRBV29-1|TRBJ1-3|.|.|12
CSVENSGNTIYF
TGCAGCGTCGAGAACTCTGGAAACACCATATATTTT
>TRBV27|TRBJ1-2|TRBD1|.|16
CASSLMGQGSGYGYTF
TGTGCCAGCAGTTTAATGGGACAGGGAAGTGGGTATGGCTACACCTTC
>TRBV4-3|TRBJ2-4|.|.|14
CASSQESPGDIQYF
TGCGCCAGCAGCCAAGAGAGTCCAGGCGACATTCAGTACTTC
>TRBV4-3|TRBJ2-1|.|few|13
CASSLAAVGEQFF
TGCGCCAGCAGCCTGGCCGCCGTCGGGGAGCAGTTCTTC
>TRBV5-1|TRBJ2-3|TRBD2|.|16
CASSSTSGRTTDTQYF
TGCGCCAGCAGCTCGACTAGCGGGAGAACCACAGATACGCAGTATTTT
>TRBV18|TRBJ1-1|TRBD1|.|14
CASSRDRKNTEAFF
TGTGCCAGCTCGCGGGACAGGAAGAACACTGAAGCTTTCTTT
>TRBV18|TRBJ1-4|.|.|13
CASSLGTNEKLFF
TGTGCCAGCTCACTCGGGACAAATGAAAAACTGTTTTTT